A selection of T cell receptor beta chains follows, all from one sample in a study of blood T cell repertoires in COVID-19. Generated by immunoSEQ multiplex PCR, the TCRdb table keeps only in-frame clones and is missing some. The table has around 97,000 clones, 89% seen once; the top ten hold approximately 3.5%. Sequences were obtained from peripheral blood. The receptor source for this set is a woman aged 55-70 years with acute or convalescent COVID-19. The CDR3 runs from the conserved cysteine through the conserved F or W. The D gene is left open where the match is weak. Some rows have no size entry. The others give once, few or many, or a class for an expanded clone.

D	size	V	J	DNA	CDR3
-	-	TRBV11-2	TRBJ2-7	TGTGCCAGCAGCTTAAGGCAGGTTACCTACGAGCAGTACTTC	CASSLRQVTYEQYF
-	-	TRBV25-1	TRBJ1-1	TGTGCCAGCAGTGTGACAGGACCTGAAGCTTTCTTT	CASSVTGPEAFF
-	-	TRBV9	TRBJ2-3	TGTGCCAGCAGCGTAGCTAGCCGATCTAGCACATATACGCAGTATTTT	CASSVASRSSTYTQYF
TRBD2	-	TRBV4-2	TRBJ2-1	TGTGCCAGCAGCCGAGGGCTAGCGGAGTACAATGAGCAGTTCTTC	CASSRGLAEYNEQFF
-	-	TRBV5-4	TRBJ1-2	TGTGCCAGCAGCCTAGGGACACAGGATGGCTACACCTTC	CASSLGTQDGYTF
TRBD1	-	TRBV24-1	TRBJ1-2	TGTGCCACCAGTGGACCACAGGGGGCGCGTAGTTTTTATGGCTACACCTTC	CATSGPQGARSFYGYTF
-	-	TRBV20-1	TRBJ2-1	TGCAGTGCTAGTAGGGGGAGCTCCTACAATGAGCAGTTCTTC	CSASRGSSYNEQFF
TRBD1	-	TRBV4-2	TRBJ2-3	TGTGCCAGCAGCCAACAAACAGGGGCCCGCACAGATACGCAGTATTTT	CASSQQTGARTDTQYF
TRBD2	-	TRBV19	TRBJ2-1	TGTGCCACCGGACTAGCGGCCAACAATGAGCAGTTCTTC	CATGLAANNEQFF
TRBD1	-	TRBV11-3	TRBJ1-1	TGTGCCAGCAGCCGCGACAGGGAGGCTGAAGCTTTCTTT	CASSRDREAEAFF
-	-	TRBV5-4	TRBJ2-7	TGTGCCAGCAGCTCCGACAGCTACGAGCAGTACTTC	CASSSDSYEQYF
-	-	TRBV6-1	TRBJ1-6	TGTGCCAGCAGTGAGGACAGCCCGGTTTATTCACCCCTCCACTTT	CASSEDSPVYSPLHF
-	once	TRBV6-5	TRBJ1-1	TGTGCCAGCAGTTACTCTGCTAGGGGCGGCACTGAAGCTTTCTTT	CASSYSARGGTEAFF
TRBD1	once	TRBV5-4	TRBJ1-1	TGTGCCAGCAGCTACCCAAAGGCAGGGGGCATGAACACTGAAGCTTTCTTT	CASSYPKAGGMNTEAFF
TRBD1	-	TRBV3-1/TRBV3-2	TRBJ2-1	TGTGCCAGCAGCCAAGACCCCCCCTCACAGGGGCTAAGGAACAATGAGCAGTTCTTC	CASSQDPPSQGLRNNEQFF
TRBD1	-	TRBV28	TRBJ1-2	TGTGCCAGCAGTTTTCCGACAGGGGCCCACTATGGCTACACCTTC	CASSFPTGAHYGYTF
-	-	TRBV19	TRBJ1-2	TGTGCCAGTAGTACGACCGGGACACCTAACTATGGCTACACCTTC	CASSTTGTPNYGYTF
TRBD2	-	TRBV6-6	TRBJ2-7	TGTGCCAGCATGGGCGGGAGATCCTACGAGCAGTACTTC	CASMGGRSYEQYF
-	once	TRBV11-3	TRBJ2-1	TGTGCCAGCAGCTTAGAGCCCTCCCCGGGTTTTGAGCAGTTCTTC	CASSLEPSPGFEQFF
-	-	TRBV7-9	TRBJ2-2	TGTGCCAGCAGTCCACGGGGGACCGGGGAGCTGTTTTTT	CASSPRGTGELFF
-	-	TRBV28	TRBJ1-4	TGTGCCAGCAGTTTCCCGACGCCTTCGGGGGAAAAACTGTTTTTT	CASSFPTPSGEKLFF
TRBD1	few	TRBV19	TRBJ1-2	TGTGCCAGTAGTACCAGACAGGGAGGCAACTATGGCTACACCTTC	CASSTRQGGNYGYTF
TRBD1	-	TRBV6-5	TRBJ2-3	TGTGCCAGCAGTTCCGGGACAGGGTTCGATACGCAGTATTTT	CASSSGTGFDTQYF
-	-	TRBV3-1/TRBV3-2	TRBJ1-6	TGTGCCAGCAGCCAAGGGCCGGGGGATTCACCCCTCCACTTT	CASSQGPGDSPLHF
-	-	TRBV5-4	TRBJ1-2	TGTGCCAGCAGCTTTGTGGGGGCGAGGGGCTACACCTTC	CASSFVGARGYTF
TRBD1	once	TRBV6-5	TRBJ1-4	TGTGCCAGCAGTTCAGGGACAGGGGGCAATGAAAAACTGTTTTTT	CASSSGTGGNEKLFF
TRBD2	-	TRBV9	TRBJ2-1	TGTGCCAGCAGCGTAGGAGCGGGAGCACTCAATGAGCAGTTCTTC	CASSVGAGALNEQFF
-	-	TRBV30	TRBJ1-1	TGTGCCTGGACCCTTCCTCCGGTGGGGGCATTAAGATCTGAAGCTTTCTTT	CAWTLPPVGALRSEAFF
-	-	TRBV9	TRBJ2-1	TGTGCCAGCAGCACCGCCGGGACGGGGAGGACTGAGCAGTTCTTC	CASSTAGTGRTEQFF
-	-	TRBV15	TRBJ1-1	TGTGCCACCAGCAGAGGGCGGGACACTGAAGCTTTCTTT	CATSRGRDTEAFF
TRBD2	-	TRBV2	TRBJ2-3	TGTGCCAGCAGTCCGCGGACTAGCGGGAGGCATAGCACAGATACGCAGTATTTT	CASSPRTSGRHSTDTQYF
TRBD2	-	TRBV7-9	TRBJ2-1	TGTGCCAGCAGCTTATCCCTCATGCGCGGGAGGGCCGTGCATGAGCAGTTCTTC	CASSLSLMRGRAVHEQFF
TRBD1	-	TRBV19	TRBJ1-2	TGTGCCAGTAGTGGACAGGGGGCTGGTGGCTACACCTTC	CASSGQGAGGYTF
-	-	TRBV11-2	TRBJ2-7	TGTGCCAGCAGCTTCCCAACTCAGGGTTACGAGCAGTACTTC	CASSFPTQGYEQYF
TRBD1	-	TRBV5-5	TRBJ1-2	TGTGCCAGCAGTCGGACAGGGACACTACTTAACTATGGCTACACCTTC	CASSRTGTLLNYGYTF
-	-	TRBV7-9	TRBJ2-2	TGTGCCAGCAGCTTAGAGCTGGTTGCCCTTTCCCCCACCGGGGAGCTGTTTTTT	CASSLELVALSPTGELFF
-	-	TRBV7-8	TRBJ1-1	TGTGCCAGCAGCTCCCCGGTCCTCCAAGCCGCTGAAGCTTTCTTT	CASSSPVLQAAEAFF
TRBD1	-	TRBV27	TRBJ1-2	TGTGCCAGCAGTTCCCATCAAAGGGGGCCCTATGGCTACACCTTC	CASSSHQRGPYGYTF
TRBD2	-	TRBV2	TRBJ2-2	TGTGCCAGCAGTGTGACTAGCGGGAGTGGCGGGGAGCTGTTTTTT	CASSVTSGSGGELFF
-	-	TRBV6-5	TRBJ2-1	TGTGCCAGCATGACGGGGAATGAGCAGTTCTTC	CASMTGNEQFF
TRBD2	-	TRBV28	TRBJ2-5	TGTGCCAGCCGGACTAGCGGGAGTGGAGAGACCCAGTACTTC	CASRTSGSGETQYF
TRBD2	-	TRBV28	TRBJ2-7	TGTGCCAGCAGTTTATGGGGAGGGCAGGGCGAGCAGTACTTC	CASSLWGGQGEQYF
TRBD2	-	TRBV2	TRBJ2-3	TGTGCCAGCAGCCCCGCGGGACTAGCGGGGGTTGATACGCAGTATTTT	CASSPAGLAGVDTQYF
-	-	TRBV6-5	TRBJ1-2	TGTGCCAGCAGTTACTCTGGGTACAGCTATGGCTACACCTTC	CASSYSGYSYGYTF
-	-	TRBV5-4	TRBJ2-1	TGTGCCAGCAGCCGCCGCGACTACTCCTACAATGAGCAGTTCTTC	CASSRRDYSYNEQFF
-	-	TRBV7-8	TRBJ2-7	TGTGCCAGCAGCCCGGGTGGCAACGAGCAGTACTTC	CASSPGGNEQYF
TRBD2	-	TRBV7-9	TRBJ2-1	TGTGCCAGCAGCCAGACGGGAGGGTCCTACAATGAGCAGTTCTTC	CASSQTGGSYNEQFF
-	-	TRBV5-8	TRBJ1-6	TGTGCCAGCAGCTTGCTCGCGGGAAATTCACCCCTCCACTTT	CASSLLAGNSPLHF
TRBD1	-	TRBV6-5	TRBJ1-2	TGTGCCAGCAGCCAACAGGGGAATAACTATGGCTACACCTTC	CASSQQGNNYGYTF
TRBD1	-	TRBV6-6	TRBJ1-2	TGTGCCAGCAGACCCTCCGGGACAGCTAACTATGGCTACACCTTC	CASRPSGTANYGYTF
-	-	TRBV6-1	TRBJ2-1	TGTGCCAGCAGTGAACGGGAAACCCCCCAGTTCTTC	CASSERETPQFF